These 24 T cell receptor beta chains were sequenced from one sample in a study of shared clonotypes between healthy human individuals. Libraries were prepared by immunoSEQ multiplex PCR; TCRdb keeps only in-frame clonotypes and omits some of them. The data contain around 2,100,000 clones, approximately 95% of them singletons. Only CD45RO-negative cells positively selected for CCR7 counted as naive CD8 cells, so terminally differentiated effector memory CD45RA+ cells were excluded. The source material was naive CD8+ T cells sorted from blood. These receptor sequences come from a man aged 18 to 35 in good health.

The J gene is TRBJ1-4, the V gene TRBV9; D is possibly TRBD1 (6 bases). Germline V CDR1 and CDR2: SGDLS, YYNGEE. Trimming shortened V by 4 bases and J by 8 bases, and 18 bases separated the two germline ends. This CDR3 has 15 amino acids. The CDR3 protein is CASSPGGLGWEKLFF. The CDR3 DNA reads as TGTGCCAGCAGCCCCGGGGGGCTGGGTTGGGAAAAACTGTTTTTT. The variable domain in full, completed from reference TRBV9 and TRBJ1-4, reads DSGVTQTPKHLITATGQRVTLRCSPRSGDLSVYWYQQSLDQGLQFLIQYYNGEERAKGNILERFSAQQFPDLHSELNLSSLELGDSALYFCASSPGGLGWEKLFFGSGTQLSVL.

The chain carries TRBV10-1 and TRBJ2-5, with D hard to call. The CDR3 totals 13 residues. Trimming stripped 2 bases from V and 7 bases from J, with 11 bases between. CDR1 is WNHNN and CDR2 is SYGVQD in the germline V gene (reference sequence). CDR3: CASSEGPFGTQYF. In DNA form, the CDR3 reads TGCGCCAGCAGTGAGGGCCCCTTCGGGACCCAGTACTTC.

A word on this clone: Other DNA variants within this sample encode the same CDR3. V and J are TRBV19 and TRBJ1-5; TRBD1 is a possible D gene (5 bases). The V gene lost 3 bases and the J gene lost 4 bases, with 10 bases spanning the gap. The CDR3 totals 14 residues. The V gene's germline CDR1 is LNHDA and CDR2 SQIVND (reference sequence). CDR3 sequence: CASSIRDGNQPQHF. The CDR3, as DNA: TGTGCCAGTAGTATCCGGGACGGAAATCAGCCCCAGCATTTT. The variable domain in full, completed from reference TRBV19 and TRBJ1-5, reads DGGITQSPKYLFRKEGQNVTLSCEQNLNHDAMYWYRQDPGQGLRLIYYSQIVNDFQKGDIAEGYSVSREKKESFPLTVTSAQKNPTAFYLCASSIRDGNQPQHFGDGTRLSIL.

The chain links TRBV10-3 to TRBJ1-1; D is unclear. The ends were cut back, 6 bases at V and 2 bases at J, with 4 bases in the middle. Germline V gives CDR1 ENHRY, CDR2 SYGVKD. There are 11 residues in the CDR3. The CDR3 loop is CAIRNNTEAFF. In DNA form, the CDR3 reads TGTGCCATCAGGAACAACACTGAAGCTTTCTTT.

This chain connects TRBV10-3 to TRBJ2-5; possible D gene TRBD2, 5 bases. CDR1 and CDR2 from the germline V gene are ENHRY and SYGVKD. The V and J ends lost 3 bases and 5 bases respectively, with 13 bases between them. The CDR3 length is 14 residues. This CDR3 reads CAISDEAAGETQYF. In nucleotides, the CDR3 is TGTGCCATCAGTGATGAAGCGGCGGGCGAGACCCAGTACTTC.

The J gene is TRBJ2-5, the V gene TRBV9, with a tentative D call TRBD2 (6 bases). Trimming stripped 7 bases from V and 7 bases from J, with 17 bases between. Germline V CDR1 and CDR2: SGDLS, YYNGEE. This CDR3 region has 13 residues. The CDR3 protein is CASGGERTRTQYF. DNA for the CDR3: TGTGCCAGCGGAGGGGAGCGGACGAGGACCCAGTACTTC.

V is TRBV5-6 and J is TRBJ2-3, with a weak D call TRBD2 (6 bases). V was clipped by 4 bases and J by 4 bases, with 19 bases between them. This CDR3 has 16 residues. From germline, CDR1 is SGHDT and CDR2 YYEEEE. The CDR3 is CASSPLAVMGPDTQYF. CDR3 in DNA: TGTGCCAGCAGCCCATTAGCGGTTATGGGGCCAGATACGCAGTATTTT.

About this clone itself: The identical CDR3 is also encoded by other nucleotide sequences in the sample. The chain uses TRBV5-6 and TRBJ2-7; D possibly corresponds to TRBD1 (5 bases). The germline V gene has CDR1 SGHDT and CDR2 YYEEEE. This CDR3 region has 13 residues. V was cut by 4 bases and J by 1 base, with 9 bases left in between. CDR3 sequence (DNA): TGTGCCAGCAGCCAGACAGTATCCTACGAGCAGTACTTC. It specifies CASSQTVSYEQYF.

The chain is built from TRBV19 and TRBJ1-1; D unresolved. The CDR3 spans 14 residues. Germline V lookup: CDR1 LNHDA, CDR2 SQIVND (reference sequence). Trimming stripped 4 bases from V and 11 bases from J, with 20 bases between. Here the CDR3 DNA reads TGTGCCAGTAGTAAACAAGGCAGTTCCTTAGGGGCTTTCTTT. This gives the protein CASSKQGSSLGAFF.

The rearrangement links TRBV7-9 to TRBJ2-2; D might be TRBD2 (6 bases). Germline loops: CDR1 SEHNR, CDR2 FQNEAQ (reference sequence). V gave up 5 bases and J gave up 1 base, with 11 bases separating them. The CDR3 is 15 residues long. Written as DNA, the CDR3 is TGTGCCAGCAGCCCGGGACTGGTGAACACCGGGGAGCTGTTTTTT. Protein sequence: CASSPGLVNTGELFF.

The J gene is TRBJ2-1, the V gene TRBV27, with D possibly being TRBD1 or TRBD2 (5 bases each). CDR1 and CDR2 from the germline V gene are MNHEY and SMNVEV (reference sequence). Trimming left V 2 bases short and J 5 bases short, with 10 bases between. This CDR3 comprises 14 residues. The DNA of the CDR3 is TGTGCCAGCAGTTTAAGGGGAGTTCACAATGAGCAGTTCTTC. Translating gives CASSLRGVHNEQFF.

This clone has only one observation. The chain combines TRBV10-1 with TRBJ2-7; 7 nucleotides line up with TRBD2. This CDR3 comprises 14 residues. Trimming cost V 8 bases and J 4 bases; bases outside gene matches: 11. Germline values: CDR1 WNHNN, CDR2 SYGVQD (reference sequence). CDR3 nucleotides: TGCGCCAGCCGGCGACTAGCCACGGTGTACGAGCAGTACTTC. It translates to CASRRLATVYEQYF.

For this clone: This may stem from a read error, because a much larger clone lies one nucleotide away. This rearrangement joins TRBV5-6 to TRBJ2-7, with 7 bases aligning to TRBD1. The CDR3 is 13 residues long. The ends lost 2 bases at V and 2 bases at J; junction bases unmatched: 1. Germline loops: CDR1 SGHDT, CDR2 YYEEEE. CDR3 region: CASSFGQAYEQYF. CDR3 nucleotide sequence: TGTGCCAGCAGCTTTGGACAGGCCTACGAGCAGTACTTC.

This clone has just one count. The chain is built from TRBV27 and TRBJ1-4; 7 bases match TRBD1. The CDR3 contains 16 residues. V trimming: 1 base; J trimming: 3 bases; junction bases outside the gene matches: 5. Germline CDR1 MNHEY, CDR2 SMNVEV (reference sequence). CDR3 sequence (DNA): TGTGCCAGCAGTTTATTCCAGACAGGGCCTAATGAAAAACTGTTTTTT. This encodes CASSLFQTGPNEKLFF. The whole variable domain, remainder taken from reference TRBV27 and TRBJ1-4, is EAQVTQNPRYLITVTGKKLTVTCSQNMNHEYMSWYRQDPGLGLRQIYYSMNVEVTDKGDVPEGYKVSRKEKRNFPLILESPSPNQTSLYFCASSLFQTGPNEKLFFGSGTQLSVL.

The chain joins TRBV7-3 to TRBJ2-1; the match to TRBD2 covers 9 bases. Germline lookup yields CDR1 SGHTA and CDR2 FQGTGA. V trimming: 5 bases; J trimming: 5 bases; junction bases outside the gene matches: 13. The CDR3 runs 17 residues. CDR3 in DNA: TGTGCCAGCAGCCCAACGCTAGCGGGGCAGATCAACAATGAGCAGTTCTTC. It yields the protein CASSPTLAGQINNEQFF.

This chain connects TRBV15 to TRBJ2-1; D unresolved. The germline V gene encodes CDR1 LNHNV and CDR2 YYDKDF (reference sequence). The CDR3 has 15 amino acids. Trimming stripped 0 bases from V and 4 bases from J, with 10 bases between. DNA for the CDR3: TGTGCCACCAGCAGAGAGCCGGATTTTTACAATGAGCAGTTCTTC. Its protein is CATSREPDFYNEQFF. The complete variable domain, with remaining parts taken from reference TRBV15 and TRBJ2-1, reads DAMVIQNPRYQVTQFGKPVTLSCSQTLNHNVMYWYQQKSSQAPKLLFHYYDKDFNNEADTPDNFQSRRPNTSFCFLDIRSPGLGDTAMYLCATSREPDFYNEQFFGPGTRLTVL.

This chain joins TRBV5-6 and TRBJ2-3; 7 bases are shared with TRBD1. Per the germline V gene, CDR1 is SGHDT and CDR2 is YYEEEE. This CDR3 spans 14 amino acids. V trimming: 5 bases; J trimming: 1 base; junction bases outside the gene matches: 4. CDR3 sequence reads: CASSNRGGTDTQYF. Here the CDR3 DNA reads TGTGCCAGCAGTAACAGGGGAGGCACAGATACGCAGTATTTT.

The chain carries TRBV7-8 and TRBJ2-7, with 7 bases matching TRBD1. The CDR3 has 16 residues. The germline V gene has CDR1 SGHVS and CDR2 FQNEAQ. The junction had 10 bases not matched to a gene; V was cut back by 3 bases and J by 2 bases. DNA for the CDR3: TGTGCCAGCAGCTTTAGACAGGGACCCTCACCCTACGAGCAGTACTTC. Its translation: CASSFRQGPSPYEQYF.

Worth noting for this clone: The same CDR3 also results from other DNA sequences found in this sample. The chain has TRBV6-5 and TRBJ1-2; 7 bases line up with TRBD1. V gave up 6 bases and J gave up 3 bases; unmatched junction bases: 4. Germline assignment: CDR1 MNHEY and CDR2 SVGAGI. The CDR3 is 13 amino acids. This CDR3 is CASSWDSYYGYTF. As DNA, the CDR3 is TGTGCCAGCAGCTGGGACAGTTACTATGGCTACACCTTC.

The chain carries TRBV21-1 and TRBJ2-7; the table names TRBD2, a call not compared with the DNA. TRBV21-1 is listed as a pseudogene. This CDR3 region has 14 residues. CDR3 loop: CASSVTGPRGEQYF. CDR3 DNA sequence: TGTGCCAGCAGCGTGACCGGGCCCCGGGGCGAGCAGTACTTC.

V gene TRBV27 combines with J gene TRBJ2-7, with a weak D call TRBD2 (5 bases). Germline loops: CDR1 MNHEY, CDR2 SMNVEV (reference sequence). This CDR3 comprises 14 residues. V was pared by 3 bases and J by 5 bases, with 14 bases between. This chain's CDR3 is CASSLFLRGDEQYF. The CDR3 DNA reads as TGTGCCAGCAGTTTGTTTCTTCGGGGAGACGAGCAGTACTTC.

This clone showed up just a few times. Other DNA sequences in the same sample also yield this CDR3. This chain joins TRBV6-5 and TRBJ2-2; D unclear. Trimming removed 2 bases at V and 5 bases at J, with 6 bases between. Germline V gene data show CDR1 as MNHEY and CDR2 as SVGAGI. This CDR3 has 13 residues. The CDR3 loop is CASSYRWTGELFF. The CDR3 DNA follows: TGTGCCAGCAGTTACCGGTGGACCGGGGAGCTGTTTTTT.

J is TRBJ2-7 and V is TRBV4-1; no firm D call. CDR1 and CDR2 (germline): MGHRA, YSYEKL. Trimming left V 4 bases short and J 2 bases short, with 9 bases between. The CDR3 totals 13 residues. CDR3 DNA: TGCGCCAGCAGCCGCCTGGGTCCCTACGAGCAGTACTTC. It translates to CASSRLGPYEQYF.

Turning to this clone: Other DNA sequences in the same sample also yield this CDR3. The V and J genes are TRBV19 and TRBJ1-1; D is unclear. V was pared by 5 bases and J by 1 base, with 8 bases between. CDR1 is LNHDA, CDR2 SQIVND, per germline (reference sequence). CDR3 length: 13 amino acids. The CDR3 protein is CASSYGQNTEAFF. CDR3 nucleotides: TGTGCCAGTAGTTATGGGCAGAACACTGAAGCTTTCTTT.